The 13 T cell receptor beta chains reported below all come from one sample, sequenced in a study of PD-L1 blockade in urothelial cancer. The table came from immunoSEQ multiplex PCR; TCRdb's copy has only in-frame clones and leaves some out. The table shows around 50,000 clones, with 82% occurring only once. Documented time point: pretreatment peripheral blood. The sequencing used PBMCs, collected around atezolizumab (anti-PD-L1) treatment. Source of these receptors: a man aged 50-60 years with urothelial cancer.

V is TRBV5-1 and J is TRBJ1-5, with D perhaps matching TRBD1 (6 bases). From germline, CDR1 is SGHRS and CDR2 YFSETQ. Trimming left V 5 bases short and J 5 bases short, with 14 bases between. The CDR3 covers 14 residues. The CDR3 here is CASSQDSLDQPQHF. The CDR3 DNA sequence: TGCGCCAGCAGTCAGGACAGTCTTGATCAGCCCCAGCATTTT. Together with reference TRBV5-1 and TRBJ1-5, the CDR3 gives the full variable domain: KAGVTQTPRYLIKTRGQQVTLSCSPISGHRSVSWYQQTPGQGLQFLFEYFSETQRNKGNFPGRFSGRQFSNSRSEMNVSTLELGDSALYLCASSQDSLDQPQHFGDGTRLSIL.

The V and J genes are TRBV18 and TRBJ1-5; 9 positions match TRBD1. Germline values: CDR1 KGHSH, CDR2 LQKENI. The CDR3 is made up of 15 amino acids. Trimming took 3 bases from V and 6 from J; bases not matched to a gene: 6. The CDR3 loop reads CASSPPGQGSQPQHF. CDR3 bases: TGTGCCAGCTCACCCCCGGGACAGGGAAGTCAGCCCCAGCATTTT.

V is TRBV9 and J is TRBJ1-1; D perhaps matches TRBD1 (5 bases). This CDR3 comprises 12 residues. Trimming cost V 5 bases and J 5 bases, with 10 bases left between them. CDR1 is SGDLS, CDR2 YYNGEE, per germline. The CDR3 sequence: CASSRGRTEAFF. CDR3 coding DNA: TGTGCCAGCAGTCGGGGGAGAACTGAAGCTTTCTTT. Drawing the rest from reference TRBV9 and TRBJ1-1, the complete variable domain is DSGVTQTPKHLITATGQRVTLRCSPRSGDLSVYWYQQSLDQGLQFLIQYYNGEERAKGNILERFSAQQFPDLHSELNLSSLELGDSALYFCASSRGRTEAFFGQGTRLTVV.

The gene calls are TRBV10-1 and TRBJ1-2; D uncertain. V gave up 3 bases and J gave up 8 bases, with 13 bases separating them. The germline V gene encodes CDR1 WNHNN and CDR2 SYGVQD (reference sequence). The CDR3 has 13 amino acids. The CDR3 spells CASSESGRGGYTF. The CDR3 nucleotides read TGCGCCAGCAGTGAATCTGGCCGCGGGGGCTACACCTTC.

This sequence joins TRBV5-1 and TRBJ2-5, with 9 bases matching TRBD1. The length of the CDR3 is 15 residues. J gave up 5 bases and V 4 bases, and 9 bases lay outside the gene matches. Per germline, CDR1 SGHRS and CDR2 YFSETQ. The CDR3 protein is CASSLGQGRGETQYF. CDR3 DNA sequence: TGCGCCAGCAGCCTCGGACAGGGGCGGGGTGAGACCCAGTACTTC.

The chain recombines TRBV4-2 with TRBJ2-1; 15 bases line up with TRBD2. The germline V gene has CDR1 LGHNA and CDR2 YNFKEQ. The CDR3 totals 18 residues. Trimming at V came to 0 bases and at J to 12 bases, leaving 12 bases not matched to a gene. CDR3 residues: CASSQEVSGLAGGDRQFF. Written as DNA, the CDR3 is TGTGCCAGCAGCCAAGAGGTTTCCGGACTAGCGGGGGGGGATCGGCAGTTCTTC.

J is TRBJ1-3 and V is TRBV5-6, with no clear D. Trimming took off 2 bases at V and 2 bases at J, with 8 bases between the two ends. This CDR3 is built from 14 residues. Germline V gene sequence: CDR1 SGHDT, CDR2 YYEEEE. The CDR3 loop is CASSFIQTGNTIYF. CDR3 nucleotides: TGTGCCAGCAGCTTTATACAGACTGGAAACACCATATATTTT.

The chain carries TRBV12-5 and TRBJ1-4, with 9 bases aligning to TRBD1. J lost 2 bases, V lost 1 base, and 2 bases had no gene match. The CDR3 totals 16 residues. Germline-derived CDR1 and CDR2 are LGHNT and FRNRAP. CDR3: CASGLATGGTNEKLFF. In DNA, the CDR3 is TGTGCTAGTGGTTTGGCGACAGGGGGGACTAATGAAAAACTGTTTTTT.

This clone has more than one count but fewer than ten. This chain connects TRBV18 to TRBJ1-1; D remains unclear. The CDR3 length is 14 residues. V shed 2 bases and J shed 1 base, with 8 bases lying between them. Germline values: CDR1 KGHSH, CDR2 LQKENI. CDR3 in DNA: TGTGCCAGCTCACCAAGCATGAGGAACACTGAAGCTTTCTTT. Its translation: CASSPSMRNTEAFF.

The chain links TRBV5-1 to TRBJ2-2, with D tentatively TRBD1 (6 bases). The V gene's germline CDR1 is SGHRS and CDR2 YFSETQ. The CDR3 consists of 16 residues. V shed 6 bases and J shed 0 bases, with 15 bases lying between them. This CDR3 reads CASTLGDISNTGELFF. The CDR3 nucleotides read TGCGCCAGCACCCTGGGGGACATTTCGAACACCGGGGAGCTGTTTTTT.

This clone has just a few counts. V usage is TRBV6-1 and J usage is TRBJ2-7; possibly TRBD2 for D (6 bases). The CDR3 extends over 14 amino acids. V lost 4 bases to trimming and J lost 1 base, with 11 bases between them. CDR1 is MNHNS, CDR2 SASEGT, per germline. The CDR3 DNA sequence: TGTGCCAGCAGTGGGGGGGACGGATCCTACGAGCAGTACTTC. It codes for CASSGGDGSYEQYF.

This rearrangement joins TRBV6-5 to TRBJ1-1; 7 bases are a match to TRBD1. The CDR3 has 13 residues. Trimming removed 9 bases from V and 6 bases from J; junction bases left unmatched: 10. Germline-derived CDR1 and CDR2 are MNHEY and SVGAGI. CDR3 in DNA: TGTGCCAGGAGTACCAGGGGGGTAGCTGAAGCTTTCTTT. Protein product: CARSTRGVAEAFF.

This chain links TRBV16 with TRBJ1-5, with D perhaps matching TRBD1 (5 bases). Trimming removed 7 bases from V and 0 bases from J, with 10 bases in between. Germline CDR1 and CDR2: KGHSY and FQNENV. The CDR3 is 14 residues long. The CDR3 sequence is CASTGQVSNQPQHF. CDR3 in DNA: TGTGCCAGCACCGGACAAGTTAGCAATCAGCCCCAGCATTTT.